This is a list of T cell receptor beta chains from one sample in a study of T cells after yellow fever vaccination. TCRdb reanalysed the 5' RACE reads using MiXCR and keeps one entry per CDR3 protein. The data hold a few hundred thousand distinct CDR3 sequences, with about 6.2% observed a single time. Sequenced material: PBMCs, taken 5 days after the yellow fever booster vaccination. These TCRs come from a man aged 30 to 45 who received the YFV17D yellow fever vaccine. Each CDR3 is given with its conserved first and last residue. A D gene is named only where the DNA matches it firmly. Part of the rows lack a size; the others show once, few, many or a class for expanded clones.

j_gene: TRBJ2-3
abundance: many
d_gene: TRBD1
v_gene: TRBV7-2
CDR3aa: CASGEGAADTQYF
CDR3nt: TGTGCCAGCGGAGAGGGGGCGGCAGATACGCAGTATTTT

j_gene: TRBJ2-2
abundance: few
d_gene: .
v_gene: TRBV11-2
CDR3aa: CASSLARGPLSGELFF
CDR3nt: TGTGCCAGCAGCTTAGCAAGGGGCCCCCTGAGCGGGGAGCTGTTTTTT

j_gene: TRBJ2-7
abundance: many
d_gene: .
v_gene: TRBV6-6
CDR3aa: CATETGSHEQYF
CDR3nt: TGTGCCACTGAAACGGGGTCCCACGAGCAGTACTTC

j_gene: TRBJ2-2
abundance: many
d_gene: .
v_gene: TRBV10-1
CDR3aa: CASSPNLPGELFF
CDR3nt: TGCGCCAGCAGCCCGAACCTGCCCGGGGAGCTGTTTTTT

j_gene: TRBJ2-1
abundance: many
d_gene: .
v_gene: TRBV18
CDR3aa: CASSPPSWKGNEQFF
CDR3nt: TGTGCCAGCTCACCACCCTCTTGGAAGGGCAATGAGCAGTTCTTC

j_gene: TRBJ1-2
abundance: few
d_gene: .
v_gene: TRBV20-1
CDR3aa: CSARGSSYGYTF
CDR3nt: TGCAGTGCTAGGGGCTCGAGCTATGGCTACACCTTC

j_gene: TRBJ2-7
abundance: many
d_gene: .
v_gene: TRBV5-8
CDR3aa: CASSLTGEQYF
CDR3nt: TGTGCCAGCAGCTTGACCGGGGAGCAGTACTTC

j_gene: TRBJ2-5
abundance: .
d_gene: TRBD2
v_gene: TRBV5-1
CDR3aa: CASRVAGAQETQYF
CDR3nt: TGCGCCAGCAGAGTAGCGGGGGCCCAAGAGACCCAGTACTTC

j_gene: TRBJ2-2
abundance: few
d_gene: TRBD2
v_gene: TRBV5-6
CDR3aa: CASSVGLAGGGGELFF
CDR3nt: TGTGCCAGCAGCGTCGGACTAGCGGGAGGTGGCGGGGAGCTGTTTTTT

j_gene: TRBJ2-4
abundance: many
d_gene: TRBD2
v_gene: TRBV6-5
CDR3aa: CASSYAREGPAKNIQYF
CDR3nt: TGTGCCAGCAGTTACGCGCGGGAGGGCCCGGCCAAAAACATTCAGTACTTC

j_gene: TRBJ2-5
abundance: few
d_gene: .
v_gene: TRBV30
CDR3aa: CAWSTGGEETQYF
CDR3nt: TGTGCCTGGAGTACAGGGGGGGAAGAGACCCAGTACTTC

j_gene: TRBJ2-1
abundance: many
d_gene: .
v_gene: TRBV29-1
CDR3aa: CSVGGGKGNEQFF
CDR3nt: TGCAGCGTTGGTGGCGGGAAGGGCAATGAGCAGTTCTTC

j_gene: TRBJ2-3
abundance: .
d_gene: TRBD2
v_gene: TRBV20-1
CDR3aa: CSVPGGRTSGSLADTQYF
CDR3nt: TGCAGTGTCCCAGGCGGACGGACTAGCGGGAGTCTCGCAGATACGCAGTATTTT

j_gene: TRBJ1-2
abundance: .
d_gene: .
v_gene: TRBV6-2/TRBV6-3
CDR3aa: CASSTGLRSYTF
CDR3nt: TGTGCCAGCAGTACTGGACTTCGTAGCTACACCTTC

j_gene: TRBJ2-7
abundance: many
d_gene: .
v_gene: TRBV10-3
CDR3aa: CAITRGRESREQYF
CDR3nt: TGTGCCATCACTCGTGGACGGGAGTCGAGGGAGCAGTACTTC

j_gene: TRBJ1-4
abundance: many
d_gene: .
v_gene: TRBV5-1
CDR3aa: CASSPTRTIEKLFF
CDR3nt: TGCGCCAGCAGCCCGACCCGGACGATTGAAAAACTGTTTTTT

j_gene: TRBJ2-1
abundance: few
d_gene: .
v_gene: TRBV29-1
CDR3aa: CSVDVQGGDEQFF
CDR3nt: TGCAGCGTTGACGTCCAGGGCGGGGATGAGCAGTTCTTC

j_gene: TRBJ2-3
abundance: many
d_gene: .
v_gene: TRBV5-1
CDR3aa: CASSLEQGDTQYF
CDR3nt: TGCGCCAGCAGCTTGGAACAGGGAGATACGCAGTATTTT

j_gene: TRBJ2-2
abundance: many
d_gene: TRBD2
v_gene: TRBV12-5
CDR3aa: CASGFGVEAAGTNTGELFF
CDR3nt: TGTGCTAGTGGTTTCGGGGTGGAGGCAGCGGGGACGAACACCGGGGAGCTGTTTTTT

j_gene: TRBJ2-1
abundance: many
d_gene: .
v_gene: TRBV6-2/TRBV6-3
CDR3aa: CASSPGLFSGFF
CDR3nt: TGTGCCAGCAGTCCCGGACTATTCTCGGGGTTCTTC

j_gene: TRBJ2-5
abundance: .
d_gene: .
v_gene: TRBV20-1
CDR3aa: CSARIDGQETQYF
CDR3nt: TGCAGTGCTAGAATTGACGGACAAGAGACCCAGTACTTC

j_gene: TRBJ2-1
abundance: .
d_gene: .
v_gene: TRBV6-2/TRBV6-3
CDR3aa: CASTGGWGESFNEQFF
CDR3nt: TGTGCCTCAACTGGAGGGTGGGGGGAATCCTTCAATGAGCAGTTCTTC

j_gene: TRBJ2-7
abundance: .
d_gene: .
v_gene: TRBV27
CDR3aa: CASSRDRRTYEQYF
CDR3nt: TGTGCCAGCAGTAGAGACAGGAGAACCTACGAGCAGTACTTC

j_gene: TRBJ2-3
abundance: many
d_gene: .
v_gene: TRBV5-1
CDR3aa: CASSLAGASTDTQYF
CDR3nt: TGCGCCAGCAGCTTGGCAGGGGCCAGCACAGATACGCAGTATTTT

j_gene: TRBJ2-3
abundance: .
d_gene: .
v_gene: TRBV10-3
CDR3aa: CAIRRQADTDTQYF
CDR3nt: TGTGCCATCAGGAGACAGGCTGACACAGATACGCAGTATTTT

j_gene: TRBJ2-3
abundance: few
d_gene: .
v_gene: TRBV10-3
CDR3aa: CATHKPSLTDTQYF
CDR3nt: TGTGCCACCCACAAACCCTCCCTCACAGATACGCAGTATTTT

j_gene: TRBJ2-2
abundance: many
d_gene: TRBD1
v_gene: TRBV7-3
CDR3aa: CASSPPGQGTGTGELFF
CDR3nt: TGTGCCAGCAGCCCCCCCGGACAGGGGACAGGAACCGGGGAGCTGTTTTTT

j_gene: TRBJ2-7
abundance: .
d_gene: TRBD2
v_gene: TRBV5-1
CDR3aa: CASSRDRLAGGEQYF
CDR3nt: TGCGCCAGCAGCCGGGACCGACTAGCGGGAGGCGAGCAGTACTTC

j_gene: TRBJ2-2
abundance: .
d_gene: TRBD1
v_gene: TRBV5-6
CDR3aa: CASSRVGQVNTGELFF
CDR3nt: TGTGCCAGCAGCCGTGTGGGACAGGTGAACACCGGGGAGCTGTTTTTT

j_gene: TRBJ2-5
abundance: .
d_gene: TRBD1
v_gene: TRBV20-1
CDR3aa: CSATGTGGAGDQETQYF
CDR3nt: TGCAGTGCAACCGGGACAGGGGGCGCGGGGGACCAAGAGACCCAGTACTTC

j_gene: TRBJ2-7
abundance: few
d_gene: TRBD2
v_gene: TRBV5-1
CDR3aa: CASSLEKLAGGGEQYF
CDR3nt: TGCGCCAGCAGCTTGGAGAAACTAGCGGGAGGTGGGGAGCAGTACTTC

j_gene: TRBJ2-1
abundance: many
d_gene: .
v_gene: TRBV11-1
CDR3aa: CASSSSVIYNEQFF
CDR3nt: TGTGCCAGCAGCTCCAGTGTCATCTACAATGAGCAGTTCTTC

j_gene: TRBJ2-5
abundance: .
d_gene: .
v_gene: TRBV11-2
CDR3aa: CASSLGYTGETQYF
CDR3nt: TGTGCCAGCAGCTTAGGTTACACCGGAGAGACCCAGTACTTC

j_gene: TRBJ1-5
abundance: few
d_gene: .
v_gene: TRBV19
CDR3aa: CASKPPYSNQPQHF
CDR3nt: TGTGCCAGCAAGCCACCTTATAGCAATCAGCCCCAGCATTTT

j_gene: TRBJ1-1
abundance: few
d_gene: .
v_gene: TRBV4-3
CDR3aa: CASTHSTGRHTEAFF
CDR3nt: TGCGCCAGCACTCATTCGACCGGCAGGCACACTGAAGCTTTCTTT

j_gene: TRBJ2-5
abundance: .
d_gene: .
v_gene: TRBV4-3
CDR3aa: CASSQVSGTAQYF
CDR3nt: TGCGCCAGCAGCCAAGTTAGTGGAACGGCCCAGTACTTC

j_gene: TRBJ2-1
abundance: many
d_gene: TRBD2
v_gene: TRBV10-3
CDR3aa: CAIRPGTSGAGEQFF
CDR3nt: TGTGCCATCAGGCCCGGGACTAGCGGCGCGGGTGAGCAGTTCTTC